The 31 T cell receptor beta chains in this list originate from one sample, sequenced in a study of T-cell reconstitution after alpha-beta-depleted transplantation in children. Preparation of the TCRbeta library was carried out with unique molecular identifiers. TCRdb called the PCR reads again in MiXCR, with one record for every CDR3 protein. The sample lists approximately 150,000 distinct CDR3 sequences, roughly 8.8% occurring once. The material was PBMCs, mostly from graft donor cells, obtained 180 days after TCRalphabeta/CD19-depleted stem cell transplant. The receptors here all came from a female patient between 2 and 15 years old who had a stem cell transplant for congenital amegakaryocytic thrombocytopenia, so the T cells may come from the graft donor.

This clonotype was observed at least ten times. The rearrangement uses TRBV9 and TRBJ2-5; perhaps D is TRBD1 or TRBD2 (6 bases each). This CDR3 spans 13 amino acids. V was clipped by 0 bases and J by 9 bases, with 12 bases between them. Germline V gene data show CDR1 as SGDLS and CDR2 as YYNGEE. The CDR3 coding sequence is TGTGCCAGCAGCGTAGAAACTAGGGGGGCCCAGTACTTC. Its protein is CASSVETRGAQYF.

The table lists this clonotype with a few counts. The rearrangement links TRBV6-5 to TRBJ2-1, with 9 bases identical to TRBD2. Trimming cost V 2 bases and J 9 bases; bases outside gene matches: 8. From germline, CDR1 is MNHEY and CDR2 SVGAGI. The CDR3 length is 15 residues. CDR3 amino acids: CASSYLGGGAFEQFF. DNA for the CDR3: TGTGCCAGCAGTTACCTTGGCGGGGGGGCCTTTGAGCAGTTCTTC.

This clonotype was observed a few times. The chain is built from TRBV28 and TRBJ1-4, with 9 bases matching TRBD1. The CDR3 spans 12 residues. With 11 bases clipped from V and 6 bases from J, the junction kept 4 bases outside the gene matches. Per the germline V gene, CDR1 is MDHEN and CDR2 is SYDVKM. Written as DNA, the CDR3 is TGTGCCGCCGGGACAGGGTATGAAAAACTGTTTTTT. Amino acid sequence: CAAGTGYEKLFF.

V is TRBV27 and J is TRBJ2-6; TRBD1 matches at 10 bases. Germline values: CDR1 MNHEY, CDR2 SMNVEV (reference sequence). Trimming at V came to 3 bases and at J to 4 bases, leaving 6 bases not matched to a gene. The CDR3 is made up of 17 amino acids. The CDR3 DNA sequence: TGTGCCAGCAGTTTTAGACAGGGGGCGGGGGGGGCCAACGTCCTGACTTTC. Its protein product is CASSFRQGAGGANVLTF.

This clonotype came up many times. The rearrangement links TRBV20-1 to TRBJ2-3, with D hard to call. The germline CDR1 and CDR2 sequences are DFQATT and SNEGSKA (reference sequence). V dropped 5 bases and J dropped 2 bases, with 17 bases sitting between them. The CDR3 runs to 15 residues. CDR3 coding DNA: TGCAGTGCTCAAATAGACGGTCAAATCACAGATACGCAGTATTTT. It translates to CSAQIDGQITDTQYF.

This clonotype has at least ten counts. The V call is TRBV12-3 or TRBV12-4, the J call TRBJ2-7, with D possibly called TRBD1 or TRBD2 (5 bases each). V lost 3 bases to trimming and J lost 6 bases, with 18 bases between them. This CDR3 is 15 amino acids long. The CDR3 here is CASSLSRDELSEQYF. The CDR3 DNA reads TGTGCCAGCAGTTTGAGCAGGGACGAACTATCCGAGCAGTACTTC.

This clonotype was seen ten or more times. V gene TRBV7-2 combines with J gene TRBJ2-7, with TRBD2 matching over 9 bases. The CDR3 length is 15 residues. The junction had 5 bases not matched to a gene; V was cut back by 2 bases and J by 3 bases. Per the germline V gene, CDR1 is SGHTA and CDR2 is FQGNSA. CDR3 sequence (DNA): TGTGCCAGCAGCTTATATCCTAGCGGGAACTACGAGCAGTACTTC. Translation gives CASSLYPSGNYEQYF. Full variable domain (outside the CDR3, taken from reference TRBV7-2 and TRBJ2-7): GAGVSQSPSNKVTEKGKDVELRCDPISGHTALYWYRQSLGQGLEFLIYFQGNSAPDKSGLPSDRFSAERTGGSVSTLTIQRTQQEDSAVYLCASSLYPSGNYEQYFGPGTRLTVT.

This clonotype was detected a few times. The V and J genes are TRBV2 and TRBJ2-7, with D uncertain. V gave up 7 bases and J gave up 5 bases, with 12 bases separating them. The CDR3 runs 12 residues. The germline V gene has CDR1 SNHLY and CDR2 FYNNEI. The CDR3 DNA reads TGTGCCAGCATCCAGGTAGGCGACGAGCAGTACTTC. This codes for CASIQVGDEQYF.

This clonotype was detected many times. The chain has TRBV6-5 and TRBJ1-2, with D tentatively TRBD1 (5 bases). Trimming shortened V by 0 bases and J by 4 bases, and 9 bases separated the two germline ends. This CDR3 contains 14 residues. CDR1 and CDR2 from the germline V gene are MNHEY and SVGAGI. The CDR3 loop is CASSYSEGTYGYTF. The CDR3 bases are TGTGCCAGCAGTTACTCGGAGGGGACCTATGGCTACACCTTC.

This clonotype was counted a few times. The V call is TRBV5-4, the J call TRBJ2-1; 12 bases map to TRBD2. J was trimmed by 5 bases and V by 4 bases; bases with no gene match: 7. Germline V gene sequence: CDR1 SGHNT, CDR2 YYREEE (reference sequence). The CDR3 has 16 amino acids. CDR3 sequence reads: CASSPRLAGENNEQFF. CDR3 bases: TGTGCCAGCAGCCCTAGACTAGCGGGAGAAAACAATGAGCAGTTCTTC.

In its sample, this clonotype was seen many times. The rearrangement joins TRBV24-1 to TRBJ2-2, with D uncertain. V lost 0 bases and J lost 4, with 5 bases in between. CDR3 length: 14 amino acids. Germline lookup yields CDR1 KGHDR and CDR2 SFDVKD. The CDR3 bases are TGTGCCACCAGTGATTTGGCAGTCACCGGGGAGCTGTTTTTT. It translates to CATSDLAVTGELFF.

The table lists this clonotype with many counts. This chain joins TRBV19 and TRBJ2-1; no definite D call. With 2 bases removed from V and 3 bases from J, the gap between germline ends came to 11 bases. CDR3 size: 15 residues. Germline V gives CDR1 LNHDA, CDR2 SQIVND (reference sequence). The CDR3 nucleotides are TGTGCCAGTAGTATATCCTCGTTAGGCTACAATGAGCAGTTCTTC. The encoded protein is CASSISSLGYNEQFF.

This clonotype has a handful of counts. A junction boundary mismatches the germline segment, possibly from a read error. This chain connects TRBV7-3 to TRBJ2-3; D tentatively fits TRBD1 or TRBD2 (5 bases each). The CDR3 is 15 amino acids. CDR1 SGHTA and CDR2 FQGTGA come from the germline V gene. CDR3 loop: CVSSLRGGFTDTQYF. The CDR3 DNA reads as TGTGTCAGCAGCTTACGGGGCGGGTTCACAGATACGCAGTATTTT.

V usage is TRBV20-1 and J usage is TRBJ2-3; 7 bases fit TRBD2. V was pared by 6 bases and J by 2 bases, with 14 bases of the junction left unmatched. CDR1 DFQATT and CDR2 SNEGSKA come from the germline V gene (reference sequence). The length of the CDR3 is 16 residues. The CDR3 DNA reads as TGCAGTGCGATGGGCCTGGGGGGGAGAGACACAGATACGCAGTATTTT. Amino acids: CSAMGLGGRDTDTQYF.

This clonotype was seen at least ten times. The V and J genes are TRBV4-1 and TRBJ1-4, with D uncertain. This CDR3 has 15 amino acids. The V and J ends lost 1 base and 4 bases respectively, with 10 bases between them. Germline V gene lookup returns CDR1 MGHRA and CDR2 YSYEKL. The CDR3 region has the DNA TGCGCCAGCAGCCAAGCGGGTTGGAGTAATGAAAAACTGTTTTTT. Protein: CASSQAGWSNEKLFF.

Many counts were recorded for this clonotype. V is TRBV12-3 or TRBV12-4 and J is TRBJ1-2; D unresolved. The CDR3 sequence is 15 residues long. V dropped 6 bases and J dropped 1 base, with 15 bases sitting between them. The CDR3 coding sequence is TGTGCCAGCAGCCCAGACCCCCCGAATAACTATGGCTACACCTTC. This encodes CASSPDPPNNYGYTF.

The table lists this clonotype with many counts. This chain uses TRBV20-1 with TRBJ1-1, with 8 bases lining up with TRBD1. The V gene end was trimmed by 0 bases and the J gene end by 4 bases; junction bases not matched to a gene: 4. Germline V CDR1 and CDR2: DFQATT, SNEGSKA (reference sequence). The CDR3 length is 14 residues. The CDR3 DNA reads TGCAGTGCTAGAGATTTGACAGGGGTCACTGAAGCTTTCTTT. As protein: CSARDLTGVTEAFF.

This clonotype was detected many times. This rearrangement joins TRBV7-2 to TRBJ2-3, with 8 bases aligning to TRBD1. The CDR3 spans 14 residues. Germline V gene lookup returns CDR1 SGHTA and CDR2 FQGNSA. Trimming took 5 bases from V and 4 from J; bases not matched to a gene: 5. CDR3 sequence: CASSLQGVADTQYF. CDR3 nucleotide sequence: TGTGCCAGCAGCCTACAGGGGGTCGCAGATACGCAGTATTTT.

This clonotype was detected many times. The chain uses TRBV12-3 or TRBV12-4 and TRBJ2-3; no clear D gene. Trimming left V 6 bases short and J 2 bases short, with 3 bases between. This CDR3 contains 11 residues. The CDR3 coding sequence is TGTGCCAGCAGATACACAGATACGCAGTATTTT. Its protein product is CASRYTDTQYF.

This clonotype was detected a few times. One end of the junction fails to match germline, which may point to a read error. This chain uses TRBV20-1 with TRBJ2-4, with 14 nucleotides matching TRBD2. This CDR3 is 18 amino acids long. CDR1 and CDR2 from the germline V gene are DFQATT and SNEGSKA (reference sequence). CDR3 protein: CSASPGLAGAVAKNSQYF. The CDR3 coding sequence is TGCAGTGCTAGCCCGGGACTAGCGGGAGCTGTAGCCAAAAACAGTCAGTACTTC.

This clonotype was counted many times. This rearrangement joins TRBV24-1 to TRBJ2-3; D is ambiguous. Trimming shortened V by 3 bases and J by 3 bases, and 18 bases separated the two germline ends. From germline, CDR1 is KGHDR and CDR2 SFDVKD. The CDR3 totals 17 residues. The CDR3 nucleotides read TGTGCCACCAGTGATCCTACCGGGCAACAAGGAACAGATACGCAGTATTTT. Translating it yields CATSDPTGQQGTDTQYF.

V is TRBV3-1 and J is TRBJ1-6, with D possibly TRBD1 on 6 matching bases. Trimming took off 3 bases at V and 2 bases at J, with 17 bases between the two ends. Germline assignment: CDR1 LGHDT and CDR2 YNNKEL (reference sequence). This CDR3 has 18 residues. The CDR3 coding sequence is TGTGCCAGCAGCCAGACAAGGGGGGGTCCGACCTATAATTCACCCCTCCACTTT. As protein: CASSQTRGGPTYNSPLHF. Using reference TRBV3-1 and TRBJ1-6 for the parts outside the CDR3, the full variable domain is DTAVSQTPKYLVTQMGNDKSIKCEQNLGHDTMYWYKQDSKKFLKIMFSYNNKELIINETVPNRFSPKSPDKAHLNLHINSLELGDSAVYFCASSQTRGGPTYNSPLHFGNGTRLTVT.

This clonotype was recorded many times. At one boundary the junction diverges from the germline segment, which might be a read error. This chain connects TRBV12-3 or TRBV12-4 to TRBJ2-7; unclear D gene. CDR3 size: 11 residues. The CDR3 DNA is TGTGCCAGCAGTGTATCTAATGCCGCTACCTTC. Its translation is CASSVSNAATF.

This clonotype was observed at least ten times. CDR3 DNA sequence: TGTGCCAGCAGTTTAGATGGGGGGTGGAATTCACCCCTCCACTTT. Its protein is CASSLDGGWNSPLHF. The J gene is TRBJ1-6, the V gene TRBV28; tentative D call: TRBD1 (5 bases). Between the trimmed V and J ends, which lost 2 bases and 7 bases, there was a span of 12 bases. This CDR3 region has 15 residues. Germline V lookup: CDR1 MDHEN, CDR2 SYDVKM.

This sequence joins TRBV12-3 or TRBV12-4 and TRBJ2-7; 8 nucleotides line up with TRBD2. The CDR3 loop spans 14 amino acids. The V and J ends lost 6 bases and 3 bases, in that order; junction bases with no gene match: 7. This CDR3 reads CASSPGGSYYEQYF. The CDR3 DNA sequence: TGTGCCAGCAGCCCGGGGGGGAGCTACTACGAGCAGTACTTC.

This clonotype was seen only a few times. The chain employs TRBV7-9 and TRBJ2-7; D gene unclear. The CDR3 is 13 residues long. The germline CDR1 and CDR2 sequences are SEHNR and FQNEAQ (reference sequence). Trimming pared 2 bases from V and 0 bases from J, leaving 5 bases between. Written as DNA, the CDR3 is TGTGCCAGCAGCTTACATTCCTCCTACGAGCAGTACTTC. Encoded protein: CASSLHSSYEQYF.

This clonotype was observed many times. The V call is TRBV9, the J call TRBJ2-3, with 7 bases identical to TRBD2. V shed 3 bases, J shed 2 bases, and the junction held 6 bases outside the gene matches. The CDR3 contains 15 residues. Germline V gene sequence: CDR1 SGDLS, CDR2 YYNGEE. The CDR3 DNA follows: TGTGCCAGCAGCGAGAGGGAGGGAGTCACAGATACGCAGTATTTT. Its protein is CASSEREGVTDTQYF.

This clonotype was seen repeatedly, ten times or more. This sequence joins TRBV7-8 and TRBJ2-5, with D tentatively TRBD1 (5 bases). Germline CDR1 and CDR2: SGHVS and FQNEAQ. This CDR3 spans 14 amino acids. The germline V and J ends were trimmed by 2 bases and 5 bases, with 12 bases remaining between them. CDR3 sequence (DNA): TGTGCCAGCAGCTTAAAGTGGGGCAGGGAGACCCAGTACTTC. This codes for CASSLKWGRETQYF.

This clonotype was seen at least ten times. The chain links TRBV29-1 to TRBJ1-2; TRBD1 is a possible D gene (5 bases). V lost 4 bases, J lost 3 bases, and 18 bases lay in between. In germline, CDR1 is SQVTM, CDR2 ANQGSEA. CDR3 size: 15 residues. For the CDR3, the DNA is TGCAGCGTTGTTTTCGTCGAGGGGCGCGACTATGGCTACACCTTC. It translates to CSVVFVEGRDYGYTF.

This clonotype showed up many times. The chain uses TRBV5-1 and TRBJ1-4, with a possible D match to TRBD1 (6 bases). The CDR3 spans 15 residues. Germline CDR1 and CDR2: SGHRS and YFSETQ. V lost 4 bases, J lost 0 bases, and 10 bases lay in between. This CDR3 is CASSTRTATNEKLFF. Here the CDR3 DNA reads TGCGCCAGCAGCACCAGGACAGCAACTAATGAAAAACTGTTTTTT.

The rearrangement links TRBV5-1 to TRBJ1-5; D gene unclear. Between the trimmed V and J ends, which lost 2 bases and 3 bases, there was a span of 15 bases. This CDR3 has 16 amino acids. Germline V gene sequence: CDR1 SGHRS, CDR2 YFSETQ. CDR3 residues: CASSFDVPAINQPQHF. CDR3 coding DNA: TGCGCCAGCAGCTTTGACGTCCCAGCTATCAATCAGCCCCAGCATTTT.